This record looks at one T cell receptor beta chain sequence and its context. Its binding antigen is unknown. A much more abundant neighbour one base away suggests this may be a read error. Given the absence of the conserved phenylalanine or tryptophan at the CDR3 end, a read error is likely. Reading the germline V gene gives CDR1 SGHVS and CDR2 FQNEAQ. The junction carries 8 bases between V and J, which are trimmed by 0 bases and 8 bases respectively. The CDR3 length is 13 residues, termini included. The kept DNA is CDR3 alone, 39 bases in frame from the first base. The sample was run on an Illumina HiSeq 1500. The public reads were reprocessed in TCRdb via fastp at Q25 and MiXCR, keeping in-frame beta chains. A single entry per CDR3 protein holds the most common genes and DNA from its merged rows. The sample table contains hundreds of thousands of distinct CDR3 sequences; only one count was recorded for around a third of them. The ten largest account for around 12% of the sample.

This specimen belongs to a study of T cell repertoires in cytomegalovirus infection (dated by TCRdb to about 2019). About the investigation overall: Alongside well-studied HLA-B-restricted epitopes, the peptide stimulations were aimed at recently identified HLA-C-restricted CMV epitopes, whose presentation resists viral immunomodulation. Donor HLA type was relevant to the analysis, because carriage of CMV infection together with the matching HLA type was indicated by public TCR beta signatures.

What the authors observed across the whole study: The ex vivo response was dominated by HLA-C-restricted CMV-specific TCR beta clonotypes, which also provided the single most frequent clonotype in two of eight donors. In both this cohort and an independent cohort of several hundred donors, the cumulative frequency of public TCR beta family members distinguished carriers of CMV infection plus the relevant HLA type.

The treatment or condition label of this sample denotes: in vitro stimulation with specific CMV peptide epitopes to enrich CMV-specific T cells. The chain is made from TRBV7-8 and TRBJ2-1, with the D gene not clear enough to name. The specimen was cultured CD8+ T cells from PBMCs, collected from culture after CMV antigen stimulation. The sequence came from a human donor in good health (CMV status not recorded). Some clones in this sample may be carry-over from other donors' samples. The sequenced DNA: TGTGCCAGCAGCTTAGCGAATTCCGATGAGCAGTTCTAC. Translated, it gives CASSLANSDEQFY.